The clone carrying this T cell receptor (beta chain) was detected only a few times. The target antigen is unknown. At the DNA level, this CDR3 is encoded by other sequences in the same sample as well. This sample is part of a study of OX40 agonist ivuxolimab in advanced cancers. Study summary: The patients received agonistic anti-OX40 (CD134) antibody ivuxolimab. Those enrolled were 82.7% male, with a mean age of around 58 years and ages from 23 to 79.

Assay used: immunoSEQ multiplex PCR; TCRdb lists only in-frame clones, some missing. The profile shows 110,000 or so clones, 85% to 95% of them singletons. CDR1 and CDR2 (germline): MNHEY, SVGAGI. The germline V and J ends were trimmed by 2 bases and 8 bases, with 9 bases remaining between them. CDR3 length: 12 amino acids. Study-level findings and limits: In a subset of nonresponders, normalized T-cell clonal expansion was also low.

The chain links TRBV6-5 to TRBJ1-2; D call uncertain. The origin of this receptor is an adult with an advanced solid tumor such as melanoma, head and neck, liver or kidney cancer. Sequences were derived from CD4+ or CD8+ T cells sorted from blood, sampled in a trial of the OX40 agonist ivuxolimab. The CDR3 here is CASSYPGGGYTF. CDR3 in DNA: TGTGCCAGCAGTTACCCGGGAGGGGGCTACACCTTC.